Listed here is a single T cell receptor beta chain. What it recognizes is unknown. The data were taken from a study of blood T cells in healthy people across ages. Study observations and caveats: For the donors, CMV status was unknown and possibly confounded expanded clonotype changes.

Primers used in a second PCR of roughly 7 to 11 cycles were a sample-barcoded 5' primer and a J-beta primer mix. The template-switch adaptor was a 5' adaptor with 12 random nucleotides. It tagged each cDNA molecule. TCRdb reanalysed the 5' RACE reads using MiXCR and keeps one entry per CDR3 protein. The sample has about 760,000 distinct CDR3 sequences; 45% to 70% are singletons. With V trimmed by 6 bases and J by 4 bases, 11 bases remained unmatched. The germline V gene has CDR1 DFQATT and CDR2 SNEGSKA (reference sequence). This CDR3 region has 16 residues. Sequenced sample: blood. This clonotype was sampled from a man aged 35-49 years in good health. The chain carries TRBV20-1 and TRBJ2-1; TRBD2 matches at 11 bases. In DNA form, the CDR3 reads TGCAGTGCGGAACCGGGACTAGCGGCTGTTTACAATGAGCAGTTCTTC. It is translated as CSAEPGLAAVYNEQFF.